Listed here is a single T cell receptor beta chain. The germline V gene encodes CDR1 DFQATT and CDR2 SNEGSKA (reference sequence). CDR3 length: 12 amino acids. These data belong to a study of monozygotic twins with inflammatory bowel disease. Using TCRalpha and TCRbeta cDNA, the researchers carried out two nested PCRs that lasted approximately 16 and 10 cycles. TCRdb re-called the 5' RACE reads; every CDR3 protein appears as one record, without DNA. The table lists 200,000 to 250,000 distinct CDR3 sequences. This TCR was sampled from a human donor with ulcerative colitis or Crohn's disease, or a healthy co-twin of an affected twin (not recorded which). The sequencing input was blood. The gene calls are TRBV20-1 and TRBJ1-1; TCRdb outputs TRBD1, but without DNA this stays unchecked. The CDR3: CSEQGANTEAFF.